Below, 6 T cell receptor beta chains from the same sample are listed, as sequenced in a study of blood T cell repertoires in COVID-19. Using immunoSEQ multiplex PCR, the repertoire was profiled, and TCRdb retains in-frame clones only, with some absent. Among 120,000 or so clones listed, around 87% were seen once. Sequenced input: peripheral blood. The receptors come from a man in his fifties with acute or convalescent COVID-19.

The chain joins TRBV5-4 to TRBJ2-5; the match to TRBD2 covers 12 bases. Unmatched junction bases numbered 9, after V lost 4 bases and J lost 5 bases. CDR1 is SGHNT, CDR2 YYREEE, per germline (reference sequence). The CDR3 sequence is 16 residues long. The CDR3 is CASSTRLAGAQETQYF. Written as DNA, the CDR3 is TGTGCCAGCAGCACCAGACTAGCGGGAGCACAGGAGACCCAGTACTTC.

CDR3 bases: TGTGCCAGCAGACAAACCGGGACAGGGCTTAATTCACCCCTCCACTTT. This gives the protein CASRQTGTGLNSPLHF. This sequence joins TRBV25-1 and TRBJ1-6; TRBD1 matches 9 bases. The germline gives CDR1 MGHDK, CDR2 SYGVNS. V lost 6 bases, J lost 6 bases, and 9 bases stayed unmatched. The CDR3 runs to 16 residues.

The chain joins TRBV9 to TRBJ1-1, with D hard to call. V was clipped by 0 bases and J by 1 base, with 10 bases between them. The germline V gene has CDR1 SGDLS and CDR2 YYNGEE. The CDR3 totals 15 residues. The CDR3 nucleotides read TGTGCCAGCAGCGTAGGGATATCAGGGAACACTGAAGCTTTCTTT. This codes for CASSVGISGNTEAFF.

V gene TRBV3-1 (or the pseudogene TRBV3-2) combines with J gene TRBJ1-3; perhaps TRBD1 as D (5 bases). Germline CDR1 LGHDT, CDR2 YNNKEL (reference sequence). CDR3 length: 16 residues. With 3 bases removed from V and 0 bases from J, the gap between germline ends came to 12 bases. The CDR3 loop reads CASSHLRDSSGNTIYF. The CDR3 nucleotides are TGTGCCAGCAGCCACCTGAGAGACAGCTCTGGAAACACCATATATTTT.

This chain joins TRBV24-1 and TRBJ1-2; weak D call: TRBD1 (5 bases). The germline V gene encodes CDR1 KGHDR and CDR2 SFDVKD. Trimming took 1 base from V and 6 from J, leaving 8 bases between them. CDR3 length: 13 residues. CDR3 residues: CATSDFGGNGYTF. CDR3 sequence (DNA): TGTGCCACCAGTGATTTTGGGGGGAATGGCTACACCTTC.

The chain couples TRBV5-1 to TRBJ1-1, with D possibly matching TRBD1 (6 bases). This CDR3 has 15 residues. Germline V CDR1 and CDR2: SGHRS, YFSETQ. V was trimmed by 0 bases and J by 5 bases, leaving 14 bases between them. The CDR3 spells CASSLVQGQSTEAFF. CDR3 in DNA: TGCGCCAGCAGCTTGGTCCAGGGGCAGAGTACTGAAGCTTTCTTT.